The clone carrying this T cell receptor (beta chain) was seen a single time. In the original processing: Estimation of nucleated cell counts relied on the amplification of reference gene primers. Method: immunoSEQ multiplex PCR; TCRdb's copy keeps in-frame clones and lacks some. Clone size and the V and J calls come from that table; the DNA yielded D and trimming. The sample has roughly 300,000 clones, around four fifths seen once. The data stem from a study of blood T cell repertoires in COVID-19. Study-wide context: In each case, the material was cDNA or gDNA derived from T cells, B-cell-depleted T cells, or PBMCs.

There are 14 residues in the CDR3. Germline V CDR1 and CDR2: MNHEY, SVGEGT. Trimming removed 2 bases at V and 2 bases at J, with 7 bases between. The clonotype originates from a woman in her forties or fifties with acute or convalescent COVID-19. The chain carries TRBV6-2 or TRBV6-3 and TRBJ2-1, with D possibly TRBD1 on 6 matching bases. Sequenced sample: peripheral blood. For the CDR3, the DNA is TGTGCCAGCAGTTACGGGGGCACCTACAATGAGCAGTTCTTC. Translating gives CASSYGGTYNEQFF.